This TCR beta chain is from a study of spatial heterogeneity in lung cancer. TCRdb itself ran the 5' RACE reads through MiXCR, one entry per CDR3 protein. The repertoire has some 80,000 distinct CDR3 sequences, 8% of them found once; the top ten carry roughly 7%. Time point indicated: sample taken at primary tumor resection. CDR1 is MNHEY and CDR2 is SVGAGI in the germline V gene. V was trimmed by 5 bases and J by 0 bases, leaving 11 bases between them. This CDR3 has 16 residues. There are a few counts of this clonotype. This specimen consisted of PBMCs, obtained at surgery. The receptor's source is a male donor with early-stage non-small cell lung cancer. The chain has TRBV6-5 and TRBJ1-6; D is ambiguous. The chain's CDR3 is CASSMDGSSYNSPLHF. The CDR3 nucleotides are TGTGCCAGCAGTATGGACGGGAGCTCCTATAATTCACCCCTCCACTTT.